The 2 T cell receptor beta chains below all came from one sample that was sequenced in a study of blood T cell repertoires in COVID-19. Method: immunoSEQ multiplex PCR; TCRdb's copy keeps in-frame clones and lacks some. The data show approximately 38,000 clones, about 87% seen once. Input material: peripheral blood. The receptors derive from a human donor in a cohort sampled during active COVID-19.

CDR3 loop: CASSYGSGNTDTQYF. The CDR3 region has the DNA TGTGCCAGCAGTTACGGTAGCGGGAATACAGATACGCAGTATTTT. The rearrangement joins TRBV6-5 to TRBJ2-3; 8 bases agree with TRBD2. The CDR3 length is 15 residues. Trimming removed 2 bases from V and 3 bases from J; junction bases left unmatched: 4. Germline lookup yields CDR1 MNHEY and CDR2 SVGAGI.

The chain joins TRBV15 to TRBJ2-1; 8 nucleotides align to TRBD1. The CDR3 is 14 amino acids. V was clipped by 1 base and J by 7 bases; unmatched bases: 3. In germline, CDR1 is LNHNV, CDR2 YYDKDF (reference sequence). CDR3 sequence reads: CATSRVTGGNEQFF. CDR3 DNA sequence: TGTGCCACCAGCAGAGTAACAGGGGGTAATGAGCAGTTCTTC.